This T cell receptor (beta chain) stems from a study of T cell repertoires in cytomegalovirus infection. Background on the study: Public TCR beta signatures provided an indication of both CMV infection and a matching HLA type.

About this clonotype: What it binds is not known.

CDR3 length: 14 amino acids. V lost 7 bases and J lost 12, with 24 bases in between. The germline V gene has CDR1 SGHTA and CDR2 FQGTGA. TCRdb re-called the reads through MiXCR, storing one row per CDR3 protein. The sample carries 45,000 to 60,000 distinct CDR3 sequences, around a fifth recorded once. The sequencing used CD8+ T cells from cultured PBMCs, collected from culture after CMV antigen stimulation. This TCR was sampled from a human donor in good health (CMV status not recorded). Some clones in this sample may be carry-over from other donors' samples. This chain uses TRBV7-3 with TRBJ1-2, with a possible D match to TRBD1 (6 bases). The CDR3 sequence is CASTNTPGTLVHTF. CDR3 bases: TGTGCCAGCACCAACACCCCGGGGACATTAGTGCACACCTTC.